This T cell receptor beta chain was documented in a study of blood T cells in healthy people across ages. About the study: About one barcoded beta molecule per two T cells was the capture yield of template switching. Study-level findings and limits: Diversity was higher, and naive CD4+ cells more numerous, in long-lived donors than in aged donors.

Concerning this clonotype: Its antigen is not identified.

A sample-barcoded 5' primer and a J-beta primer mix were used in a second PCR of roughly 7 to 11 cycles. Each cDNA molecule, via a template-switch adaptor with 12 random nucleotides, was tagged. No fewer than 3 million CDR3-containing paired-end reads came from each sample. One entry per CDR3 protein, called by TCRdb with MiXCR from the 5' RACE reads. The sample lists about 970,000 distinct CDR3 sequences; roughly half were seen once. The CDR3 sequence is 15 residues long. In germline, CDR1 is MNHEY, CDR2 SVGAGI. Between the trimmed V and J ends, which lost 5 bases and 4 bases, there was a span of 15 bases.

This chain links TRBV6-5 with TRBJ2-1, with D possibly being TRBD2 (6 bases). The TCR sequence derives from a woman aged 60 to 75 in good health. The material sequenced was blood. CDR3 region: CASSDDRGAYNEQFF. The CDR3 DNA is TGTGCCAGCAGTGACGACCGCGGGGCTTACAATGAGCAGTTCTTC.